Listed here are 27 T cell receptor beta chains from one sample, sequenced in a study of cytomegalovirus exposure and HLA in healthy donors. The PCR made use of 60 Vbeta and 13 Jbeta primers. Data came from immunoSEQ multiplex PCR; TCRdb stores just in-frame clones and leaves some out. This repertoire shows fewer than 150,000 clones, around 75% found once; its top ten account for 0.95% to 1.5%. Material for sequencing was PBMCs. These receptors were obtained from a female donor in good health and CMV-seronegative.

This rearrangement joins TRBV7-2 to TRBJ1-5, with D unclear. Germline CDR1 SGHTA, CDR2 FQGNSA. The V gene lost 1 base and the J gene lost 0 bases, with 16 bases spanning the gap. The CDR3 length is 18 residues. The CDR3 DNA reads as TGTGCCAGCAGCTTAGTCGGAGGGAATCCTTATAGCAATCAGCCCCAGCATTTT. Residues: CASSLVGGNPYSNQPQHF.

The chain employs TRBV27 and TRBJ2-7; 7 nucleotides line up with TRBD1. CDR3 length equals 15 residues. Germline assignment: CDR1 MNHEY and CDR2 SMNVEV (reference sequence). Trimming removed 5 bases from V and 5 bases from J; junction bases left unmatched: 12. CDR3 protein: CASSTDTGVKNEQYF. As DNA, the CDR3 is TGTGCCAGCAGTACCGATACAGGGGTAAAGAACGAGCAGTACTTC.

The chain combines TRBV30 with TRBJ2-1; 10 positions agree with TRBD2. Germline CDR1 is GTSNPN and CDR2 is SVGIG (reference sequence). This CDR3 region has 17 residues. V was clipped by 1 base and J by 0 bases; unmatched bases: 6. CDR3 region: CAWSGLAGFTSYNEQFF. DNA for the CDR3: TGTGCCTGGAGTGGACTAGCGGGCTTCACCTCCTACAATGAGCAGTTCTTC.

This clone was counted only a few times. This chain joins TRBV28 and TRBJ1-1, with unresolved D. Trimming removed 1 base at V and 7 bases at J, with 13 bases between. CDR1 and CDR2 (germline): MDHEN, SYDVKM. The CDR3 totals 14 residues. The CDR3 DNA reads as TGTGCCAGCAGTTTATCGAAAGCGGGCGATGAAGCTTTCTTT. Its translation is CASSLSKAGDEAFF.

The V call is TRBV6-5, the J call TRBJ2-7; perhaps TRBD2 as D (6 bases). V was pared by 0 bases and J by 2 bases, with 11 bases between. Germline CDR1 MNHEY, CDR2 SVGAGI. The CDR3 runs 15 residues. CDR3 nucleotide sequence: TGTGCCAGCAGTTACTCGGGAGGCGATACCTACGAGCAGTACTTC. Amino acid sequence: CASSYSGGDTYEQYF.

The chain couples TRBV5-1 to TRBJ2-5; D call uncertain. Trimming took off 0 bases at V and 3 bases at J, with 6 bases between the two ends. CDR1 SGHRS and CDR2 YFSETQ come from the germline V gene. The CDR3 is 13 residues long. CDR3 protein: CASSLGREETQYF. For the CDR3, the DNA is TGCGCCAGCAGCTTGGGCCGGGAAGAGACCCAGTACTTC.

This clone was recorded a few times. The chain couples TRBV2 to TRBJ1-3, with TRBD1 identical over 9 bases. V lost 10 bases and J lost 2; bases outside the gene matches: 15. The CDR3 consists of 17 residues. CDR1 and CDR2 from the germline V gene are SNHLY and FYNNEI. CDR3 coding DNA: TGTGCCACCTGCCCGGGACAGGGTATTGTAACTGGAAACACCATATATTTT. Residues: CATCPGQGIVTGNTIYF.

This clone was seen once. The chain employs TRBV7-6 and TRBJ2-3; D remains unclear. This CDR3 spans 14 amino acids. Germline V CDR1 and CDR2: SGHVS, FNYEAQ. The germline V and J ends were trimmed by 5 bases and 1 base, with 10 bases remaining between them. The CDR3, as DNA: TGTGCCAGCAGCCGAGCGTTGCGCACAGATACGCAGTATTTT. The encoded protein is CASSRALRTDTQYF.

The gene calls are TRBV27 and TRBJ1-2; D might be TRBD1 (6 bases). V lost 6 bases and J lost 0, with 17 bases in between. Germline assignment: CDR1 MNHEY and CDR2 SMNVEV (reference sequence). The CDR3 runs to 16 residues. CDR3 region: CASSPWGGPANYGYTF. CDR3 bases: TGTGCCAGCAGCCCTTGGGGGGGCCCGGCTAACTATGGCTACACCTTC.

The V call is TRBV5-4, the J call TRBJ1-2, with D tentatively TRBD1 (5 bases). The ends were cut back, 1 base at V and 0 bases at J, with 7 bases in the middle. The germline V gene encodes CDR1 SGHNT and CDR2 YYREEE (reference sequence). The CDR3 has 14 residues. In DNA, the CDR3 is TGTGCCAGCAGCTTGCAGGGAACTAACTATGGCTACACCTTC. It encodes CASSLQGTNYGYTF.

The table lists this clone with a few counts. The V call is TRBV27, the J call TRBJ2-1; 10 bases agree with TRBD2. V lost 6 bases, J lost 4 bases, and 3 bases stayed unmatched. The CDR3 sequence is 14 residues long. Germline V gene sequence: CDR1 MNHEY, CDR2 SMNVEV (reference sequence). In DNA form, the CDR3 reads TGTGCCAGCAGGGGACTAGCGAATTACAATGAGCAGTTCTTC. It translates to CASRGLANYNEQFF.

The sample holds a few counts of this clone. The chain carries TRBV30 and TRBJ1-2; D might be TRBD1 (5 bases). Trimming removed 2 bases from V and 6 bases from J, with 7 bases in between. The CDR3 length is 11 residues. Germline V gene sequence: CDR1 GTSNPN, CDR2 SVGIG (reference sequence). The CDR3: CAWSPGDGYTF. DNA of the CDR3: TGTGCCTGGAGTCCGGGGGATGGCTACACCTTC.

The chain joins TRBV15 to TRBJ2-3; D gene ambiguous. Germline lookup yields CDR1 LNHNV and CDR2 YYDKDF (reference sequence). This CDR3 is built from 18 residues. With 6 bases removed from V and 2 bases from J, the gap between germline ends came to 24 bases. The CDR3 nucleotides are TGTGCCACCAGAACCGGGTCAGCCCTGCTAGGCATCACAGATACGCAGTATTTT. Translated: CATRTGSALLGITDTQYF.

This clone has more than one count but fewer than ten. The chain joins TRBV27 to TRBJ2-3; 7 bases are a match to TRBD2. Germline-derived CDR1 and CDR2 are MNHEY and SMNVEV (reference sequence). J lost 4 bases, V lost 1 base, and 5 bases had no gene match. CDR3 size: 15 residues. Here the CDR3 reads CASSLFLGRADTQYF. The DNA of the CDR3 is TGTGCCAGCAGTTTATTCTTAGGGAGGGCAGATACGCAGTATTTT.

In DNA, the CDR3 is TGTGCCAGTAGTATCAGTCTCCATCAGCCCCAGCATTTT. The encoded protein is CASSISLHQPQHF. The rearrangement links TRBV19 to TRBJ1-5; D uncertain. V was trimmed by 3 bases and J by 5 bases, leaving 8 bases between them. This CDR3 is 13 amino acids long. Per the germline V gene, CDR1 is LNHDA and CDR2 is SQIVND (reference sequence).

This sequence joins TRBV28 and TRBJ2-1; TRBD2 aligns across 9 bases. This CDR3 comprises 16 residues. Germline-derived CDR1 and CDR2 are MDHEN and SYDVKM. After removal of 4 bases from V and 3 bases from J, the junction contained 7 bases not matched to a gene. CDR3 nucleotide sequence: TGTGCCAGCAGTTCGACCCTAGCGGGGTTCTACAATGAGCAGTTCTTC. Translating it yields CASSSTLAGFYNEQFF.

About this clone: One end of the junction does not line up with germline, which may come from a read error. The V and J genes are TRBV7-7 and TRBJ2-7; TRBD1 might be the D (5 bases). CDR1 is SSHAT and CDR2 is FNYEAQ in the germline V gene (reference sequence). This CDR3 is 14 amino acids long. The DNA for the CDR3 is TGTGCTAGCAGCTTATCAACTGCCTCAGGGGAGCAGTACTTC. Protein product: CASSLSTASGEQYF.

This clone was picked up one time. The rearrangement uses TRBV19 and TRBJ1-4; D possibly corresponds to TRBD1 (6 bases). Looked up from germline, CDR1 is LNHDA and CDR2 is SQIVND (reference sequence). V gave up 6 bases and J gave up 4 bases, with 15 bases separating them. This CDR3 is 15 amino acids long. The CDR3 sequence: CASSLTGYVNEKLFF. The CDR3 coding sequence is TGTGCCAGTAGCCTGACAGGATACGTTAATGAAAAACTGTTTTTT.

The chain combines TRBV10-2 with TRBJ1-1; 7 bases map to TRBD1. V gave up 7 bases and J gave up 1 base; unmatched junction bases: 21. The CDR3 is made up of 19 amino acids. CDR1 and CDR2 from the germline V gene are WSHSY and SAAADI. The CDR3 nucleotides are TGCGCCAGCAATAGCGGACAGGTCGAAAGGAAACAAAAGAACACTGAAGCTTTCTTT. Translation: CASNSGQVERKQKNTEAFF.

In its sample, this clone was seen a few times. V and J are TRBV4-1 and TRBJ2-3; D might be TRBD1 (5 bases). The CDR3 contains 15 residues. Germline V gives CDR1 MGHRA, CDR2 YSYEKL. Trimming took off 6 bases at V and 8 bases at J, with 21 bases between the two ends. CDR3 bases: TGCGCCAGCAGGCTAATAATAGGGGCCTCCGGTACGCAGTATTTT. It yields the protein CASRLIIGASGTQYF.

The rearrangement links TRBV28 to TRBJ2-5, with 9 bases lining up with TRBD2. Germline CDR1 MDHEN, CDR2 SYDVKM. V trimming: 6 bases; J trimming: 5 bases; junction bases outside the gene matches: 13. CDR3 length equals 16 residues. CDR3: CASSDDSGRLQETQYF. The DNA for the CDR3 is TGTGCCAGCAGCGACGACAGCGGGAGGCTGCAGGAGACCCAGTACTTC.

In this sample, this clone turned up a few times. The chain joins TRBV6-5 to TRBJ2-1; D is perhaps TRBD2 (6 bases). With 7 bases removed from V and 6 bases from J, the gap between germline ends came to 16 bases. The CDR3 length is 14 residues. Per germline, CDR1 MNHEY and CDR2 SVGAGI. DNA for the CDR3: TGTGCCAGCACTTCCGGGACTGGACCCAATGAGCAGTTCTTC. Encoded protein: CASTSGTGPNEQFF.

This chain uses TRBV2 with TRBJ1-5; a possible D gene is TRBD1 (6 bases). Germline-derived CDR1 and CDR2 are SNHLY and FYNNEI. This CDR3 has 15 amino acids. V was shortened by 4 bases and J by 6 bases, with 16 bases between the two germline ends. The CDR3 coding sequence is TGTGCCAGCAGTGGATCGGGGGGCCTTGGTCAGCCCCAGCATTTT. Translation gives CASSGSGGLGQPQHF.

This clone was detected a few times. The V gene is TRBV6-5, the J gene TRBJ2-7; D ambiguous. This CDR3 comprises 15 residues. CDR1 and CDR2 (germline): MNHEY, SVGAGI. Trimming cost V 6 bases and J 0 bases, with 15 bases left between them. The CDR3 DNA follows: TGTGCCAGCAGCCTACTTACCCCGAGCTCCTACGAGCAGTACTTC. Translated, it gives CASSLLTPSSYEQYF.

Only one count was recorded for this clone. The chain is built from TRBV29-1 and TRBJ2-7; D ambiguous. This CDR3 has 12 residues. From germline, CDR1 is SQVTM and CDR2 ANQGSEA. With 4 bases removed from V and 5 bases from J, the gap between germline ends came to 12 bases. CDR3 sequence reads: CSVVSHSNEQYF. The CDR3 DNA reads TGCAGCGTTGTATCCCACAGCAACGAGCAGTACTTC.

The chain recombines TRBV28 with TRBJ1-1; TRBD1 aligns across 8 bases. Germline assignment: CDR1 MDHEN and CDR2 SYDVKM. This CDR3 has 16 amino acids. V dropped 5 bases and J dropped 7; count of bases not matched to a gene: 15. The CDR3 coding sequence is TGTGCCAGCAGTCCTGAGGACAGGGAAGGAGCAGATGAAGCTTTCTTT. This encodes CASSPEDREGADEAFF.

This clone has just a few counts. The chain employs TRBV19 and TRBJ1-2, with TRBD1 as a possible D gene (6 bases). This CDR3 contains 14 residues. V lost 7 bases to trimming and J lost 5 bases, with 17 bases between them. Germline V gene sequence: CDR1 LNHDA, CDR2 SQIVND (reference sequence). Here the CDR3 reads CASKRAGERYGYTF. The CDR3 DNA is TGTGCCAGTAAGAGGGCAGGGGAACGGTATGGCTACACCTTC.